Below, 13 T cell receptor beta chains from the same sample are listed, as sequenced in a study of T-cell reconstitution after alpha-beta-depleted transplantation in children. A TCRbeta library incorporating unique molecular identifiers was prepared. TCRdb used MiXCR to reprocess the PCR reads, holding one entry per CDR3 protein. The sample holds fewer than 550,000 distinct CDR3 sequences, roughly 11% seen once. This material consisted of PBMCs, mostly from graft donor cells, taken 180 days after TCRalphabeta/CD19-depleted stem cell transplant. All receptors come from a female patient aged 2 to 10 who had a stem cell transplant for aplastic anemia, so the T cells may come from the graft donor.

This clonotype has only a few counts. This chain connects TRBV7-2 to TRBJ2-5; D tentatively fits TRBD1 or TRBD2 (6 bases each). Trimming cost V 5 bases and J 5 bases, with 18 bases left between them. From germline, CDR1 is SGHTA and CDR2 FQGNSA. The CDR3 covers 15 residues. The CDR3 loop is CASSPRLVGAETQYF. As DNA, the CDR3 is TGTGCCAGCAGCCCTCGACTAGTGGGGGCGGAGACCCAGTACTTC.

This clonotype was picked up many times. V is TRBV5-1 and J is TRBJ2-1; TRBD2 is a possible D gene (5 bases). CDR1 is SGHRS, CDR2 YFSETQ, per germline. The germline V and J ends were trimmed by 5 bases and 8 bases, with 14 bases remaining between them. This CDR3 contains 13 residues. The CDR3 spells CASRYGFGDEQFF. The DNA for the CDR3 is TGCGCCAGCAGATATGGGTTCGGGGATGAGCAGTTCTTC.

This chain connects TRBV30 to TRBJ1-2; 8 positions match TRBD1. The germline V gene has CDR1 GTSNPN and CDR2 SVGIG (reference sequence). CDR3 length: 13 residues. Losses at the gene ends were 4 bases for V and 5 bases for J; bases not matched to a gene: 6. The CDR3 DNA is TGTGCCTGGACGAGGACAGGGCGGTATGGCTACACCTTC. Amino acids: CAWTRTGRYGYTF.

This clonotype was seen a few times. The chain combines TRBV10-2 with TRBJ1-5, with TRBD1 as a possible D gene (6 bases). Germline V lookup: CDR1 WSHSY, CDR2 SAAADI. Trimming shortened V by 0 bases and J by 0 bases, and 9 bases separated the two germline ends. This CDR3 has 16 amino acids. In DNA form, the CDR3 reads TGCGCCAGCAGTGAGTCGACAGGCACTAGCAATCAGCCCCAGCATTTT. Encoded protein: CASSESTGTSNQPQHF.

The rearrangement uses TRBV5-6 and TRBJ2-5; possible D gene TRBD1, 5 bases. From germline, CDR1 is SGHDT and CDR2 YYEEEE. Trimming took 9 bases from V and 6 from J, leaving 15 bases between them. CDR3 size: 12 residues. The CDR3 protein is CAIGRVSQTQYF. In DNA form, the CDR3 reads TGTGCCATCGGCAGGGTGTCGCAGACCCAGTACTTC.

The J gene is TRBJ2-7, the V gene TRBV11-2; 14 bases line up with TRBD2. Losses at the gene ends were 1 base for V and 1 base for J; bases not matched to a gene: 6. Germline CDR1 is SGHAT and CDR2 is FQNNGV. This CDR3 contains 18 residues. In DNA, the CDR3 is TGTGCCAGCAGCTTAGGACTAGCGGGAGGGCCAGAGTCCTACGAGCAGTACGTC. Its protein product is CASSLGLAGGPESYEQYV.

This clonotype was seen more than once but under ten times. CDR3 sequence: CASSLWRFGTSGFDETQYF. The CDR3 coding sequence is TGTGCCAGCAGTTTATGGCGGTTTGGGACTAGCGGATTTGATGAGACCCAGTACTTC. V is TRBV27 and J is TRBJ2-5; 11 positions agree with TRBD2. With 1 base clipped from V and 5 bases from J, the junction kept 15 bases outside the gene matches. CDR1 is MNHEY and CDR2 is SMNVEV in the germline V gene (reference sequence). This CDR3 contains 19 residues.

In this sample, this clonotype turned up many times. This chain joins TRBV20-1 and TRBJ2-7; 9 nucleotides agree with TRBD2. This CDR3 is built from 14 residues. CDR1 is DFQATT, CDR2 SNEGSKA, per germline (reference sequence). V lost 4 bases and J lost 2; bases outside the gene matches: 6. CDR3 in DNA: TGCAGTGCTATAGATAGCGGGAGTCCCTACGAGCAGTACGTC. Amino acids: CSAIDSGSPYEQYV.

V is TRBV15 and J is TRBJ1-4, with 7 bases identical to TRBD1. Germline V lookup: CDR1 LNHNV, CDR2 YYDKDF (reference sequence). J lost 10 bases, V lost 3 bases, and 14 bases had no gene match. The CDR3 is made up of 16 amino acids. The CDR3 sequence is CATSRKHGTVTRKLFF. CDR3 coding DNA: TGTGCCACCAGCAGGAAACACGGGACAGTCACGCGAAAACTGTTTTTT.

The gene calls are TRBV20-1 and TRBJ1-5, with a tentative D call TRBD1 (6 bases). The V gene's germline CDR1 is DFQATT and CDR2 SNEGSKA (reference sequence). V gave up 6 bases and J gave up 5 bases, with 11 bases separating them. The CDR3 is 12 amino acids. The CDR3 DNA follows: TGCAGTGCCATCGACAGGTATCAGCCCCAGCATTTT. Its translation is CSAIDRYQPQHF.

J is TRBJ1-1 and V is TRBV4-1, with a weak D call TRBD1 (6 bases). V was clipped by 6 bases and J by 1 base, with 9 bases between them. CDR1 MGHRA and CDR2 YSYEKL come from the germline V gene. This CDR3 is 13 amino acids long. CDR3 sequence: CASRQQGNTEAFF. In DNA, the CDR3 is TGCGCCAGCAGGCAACAGGGGAACACTGAAGCTTTCTTT.

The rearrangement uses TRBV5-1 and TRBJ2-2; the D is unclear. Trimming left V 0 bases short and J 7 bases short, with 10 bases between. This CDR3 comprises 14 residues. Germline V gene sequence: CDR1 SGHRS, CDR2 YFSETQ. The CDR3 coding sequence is TGCGCCAGCAGCTTGGCCGGCATGGTCGGGGAGCTGTTTTTT. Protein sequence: CASSLAGMVGELFF. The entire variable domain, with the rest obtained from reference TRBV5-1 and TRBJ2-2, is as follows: KAGVTQTPRYLIKTRGQQVTLSCSPISGHRSVSWYQQTPGQGLQFLFEYFSETQRNKGNFPGRFSGRQFSNSRSEMNVSTLELGDSALYLCASSLAGMVGELFFGEGSRLTVL.

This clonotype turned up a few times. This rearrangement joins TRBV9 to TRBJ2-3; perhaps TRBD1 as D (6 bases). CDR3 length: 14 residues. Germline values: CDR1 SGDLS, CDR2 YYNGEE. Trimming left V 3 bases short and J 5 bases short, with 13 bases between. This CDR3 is CASSAPQGQDTQYF. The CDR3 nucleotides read TGTGCCAGCAGCGCCCCACAGGGTCAAGATACGCAGTATTTT.